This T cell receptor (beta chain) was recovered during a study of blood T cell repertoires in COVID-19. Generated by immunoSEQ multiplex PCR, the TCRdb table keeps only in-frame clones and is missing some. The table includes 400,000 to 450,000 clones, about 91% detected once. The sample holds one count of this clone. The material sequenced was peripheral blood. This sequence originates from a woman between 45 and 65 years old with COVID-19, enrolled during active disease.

The CDR3 sequence is CASSDPTSGDNENKYEQYF. As DNA, the CDR3 is TGTGCCAGCAGTGACCCGACTAGCGGGGACAACGAGAACAAATACGAGCAGTACTTC. This chain links TRBV6-1 with TRBJ2-7; 11 bases agree with TRBD2. Germline-derived CDR1 and CDR2 are MNHNS and SASEGT. V was pared by 3 bases and J by 4 bases, with 17 bases of the junction left unmatched. This CDR3 has 19 residues.